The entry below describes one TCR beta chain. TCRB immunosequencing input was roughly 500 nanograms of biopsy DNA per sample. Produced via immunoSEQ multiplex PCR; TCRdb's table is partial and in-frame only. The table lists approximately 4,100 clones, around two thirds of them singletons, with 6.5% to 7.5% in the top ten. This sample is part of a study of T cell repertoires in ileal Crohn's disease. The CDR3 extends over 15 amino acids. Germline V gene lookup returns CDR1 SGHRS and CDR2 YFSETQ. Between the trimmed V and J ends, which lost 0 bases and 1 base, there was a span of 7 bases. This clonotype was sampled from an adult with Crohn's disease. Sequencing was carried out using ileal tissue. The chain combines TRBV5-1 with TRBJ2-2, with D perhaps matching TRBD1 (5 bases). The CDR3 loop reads CASSLERGNTGELFF. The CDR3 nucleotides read TGCGCCAGCAGCTTGGAAAGGGGGAACACCGGGGAGCTGTTTTTT.